This T cell receptor (beta chain) was retrieved from a study of blood T cells in healthy people across ages. Across the whole study: Per two T cells, about one barcoded beta molecule was captured through template switching.

CDR1 and CDR2 from the germline V gene are LGHNA and YNFKEQ. This CDR3 spans 17 amino acids. A second about 6 to 12 cycle PCR used barcoded and J-beta primers. TCRdb redid the calling of the 5' RACE reads with MiXCR, one entry per CDR3 protein. The table has roughly 1.6 million distinct CDR3 sequences, roughly 32% seen once. Sample donors were healthy Caucasian individuals that came from Russia, aged roughly 6 to 95. Study findings and constraints: The lack of PBMC sorting stopped any conclusive naive versus antigen-experienced comparison. TCR beta diversity per million T cells fell roughly linearly with age.

This clonotype has only a few counts. The antigen remains unidentified. One end of the junction is discordant with germline, which a read error may explain. The chain is built from TRBV4-2 and TRBJ2-4; D ambiguous. Input material: blood. The sequence was obtained from a woman younger than 45 in good health. In DNA, the CDR3 is TGTGCCGGCAGCCAAGATGGGGTCTGGCGAGAGGAAAACATTCAGTACTTC. This gives the protein CAGSQDGVWREENIQYF.